The 15 T cell receptor beta chains presented below share a single source sample, sequenced in a study of monozygotic twins with inflammatory bowel disease. TCRdb reworked the 5' RACE reads into one entry per CDR3 protein, no DNA. The listing records around 200,000 distinct CDR3 sequences. Sequenced input: blood. Every receptor here comes from a human donor with ulcerative colitis or Crohn's disease, or a healthy co-twin of an affected twin (not recorded which).

This rearrangement joins TRBV20-1 to TRBJ1-5; TCRdb calls TRBD1, which cannot be checked without DNA. Per germline, CDR1 DFQATT and CDR2 SNEGSKA (reference sequence). This CDR3 comprises 15 residues. The CDR3 region is CSVAPTGLGNQPQHF.

The CDR3 sequence is CASSYSGGGLVYGYTF. This chain joins TRBV6-5 and TRBJ1-2; TCRdb selects TRBD1, and the lack of DNA leaves this call unchecked. Germline CDR1 MNHEY, CDR2 SVGAGI. The CDR3 runs 16 residues.

The chain joins TRBV10-2 to TRBJ1-5; no DNA is available, so the TRBD1 call from TCRdb remains unchecked. The germline V gene encodes CDR1 WSHSY and CDR2 SAAADI. This CDR3 is built from 16 residues. CDR3 amino acids: CASRSERERWDQPQHF.

This CDR3 is CASSQGLAQDTQYF. V gene TRBV12-3 or TRBV12-4 combines with J gene TRBJ2-3; TCRdb outputs TRBD1, but without DNA this stays unchecked. This CDR3 comprises 14 residues.

The CDR3 sequence: CASSSRNTGELFF. This chain uses TRBV7-2 with TRBJ2-2. Germline CDR1 and CDR2: SGHTA and FQGNSA. This CDR3 region has 13 residues.

The chain employs TRBV12-3 or TRBV12-4 and TRBJ1-2; TCRdb returns TRBD1, unconfirmable since there is no DNA. The CDR3 has 13 amino acids. The CDR3 sequence is CASSRDREFGYTF.

The V call is TRBV12-3 or TRBV12-4, the J call TRBJ2-2; lacking DNA, the TRBD1 call made by TCRdb goes unchecked. CDR3 length: 15 residues. CDR3: CASSLGGAVDGELFF.

J is TRBJ1-4 and V is TRBV12-3 or TRBV12-4; there is no DNA to check the TCRdb D call of TRBD1. The CDR3 contains 13 residues. This chain's CDR3 is CASAGQGDEKLFF.

The J gene is TRBJ1-5, the V gene TRBV18; with no DNA, the TCRdb D assignment of TRBD1 cannot be verified. CDR1 is KGHSH and CDR2 is LQKENI in the germline V gene. The CDR3 is 15 residues long. The CDR3 protein is CASSPGTAGNQPQHF.

The CDR3 region is CASSWGTPDPTEAFF. The chain is built from TRBV12-3 or TRBV12-4 and TRBJ1-1; the TRBD1 assignment by TCRdb is unverifiable without DNA. The CDR3 has 15 amino acids.

The J gene is TRBJ2-7, the V gene TRBV6-5; TCRdb designates TRBD2, a call that cannot be tested without DNA. The CDR3 sequence is 13 residues long. Germline lookup yields CDR1 MNHEY and CDR2 SVGAGI. The CDR3 protein is CASSSPGGYEQYF.

This rearrangement joins TRBV20-1 to TRBJ2-1; TCRdb's D gene call, TRBD2, goes unchecked for lack of DNA. This CDR3 is 16 amino acids long. Germline V gene data show CDR1 as DFQATT and CDR2 as SNEGSKA (reference sequence). The CDR3 is CSARASKRWAYNEQFF.

V gene TRBV20-1 combines with J gene TRBJ2-1. The CDR3 has 17 amino acids. Germline-derived CDR1 and CDR2 are DFQATT and SNEGSKA (reference sequence). The CDR3: CSARATYAGSSYNEQFF.

The rearrangement links TRBV5-1 to TRBJ2-7; TCRdb outputs TRBD1, but without DNA this stays unchecked. This CDR3 contains 14 residues. The germline V gene has CDR1 SGHRS and CDR2 YFSETQ. The chain's CDR3 is CASSSPGQNYEQYF.

J is TRBJ1-3 and V is TRBV3-1. The CDR3 extends over 16 amino acids. Germline loops: CDR1 LGHDT, CDR2 YNNKEL (reference sequence). CDR3 region: CASSPAGGAPGNTIYF. The full variable domain, rest sourced from reference TRBV3-1 and TRBJ1-3, is DTAVSQTPKYLVTQMGNDKSIKCEQNLGHDTMYWYKQDSKKFLKIMFSYNNKELIINETVPNRFSPKSPDKAHLNLHINSLELGDSAVYFCASSPAGGAPGNTIYFGEGSWLTVV.